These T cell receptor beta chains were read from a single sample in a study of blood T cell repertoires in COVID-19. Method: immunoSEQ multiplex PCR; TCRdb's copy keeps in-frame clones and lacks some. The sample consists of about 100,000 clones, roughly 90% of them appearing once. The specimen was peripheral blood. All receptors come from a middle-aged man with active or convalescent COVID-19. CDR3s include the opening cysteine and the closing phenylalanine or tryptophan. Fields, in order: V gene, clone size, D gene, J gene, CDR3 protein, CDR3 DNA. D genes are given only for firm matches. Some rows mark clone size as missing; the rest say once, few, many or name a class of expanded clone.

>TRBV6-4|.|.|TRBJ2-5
CASKDDMPNRETQYF
TGTGCCAGCAAAGATGACATGCCCAATCGGGAGACCCAGTACTTC
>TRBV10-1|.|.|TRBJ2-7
CASSPSSYEQYF
TGCGCCAGCAGTCCTAGCTCCTACGAGCAGTACTTC
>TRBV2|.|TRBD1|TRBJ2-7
CASTDSGTGGYEQYF
TGTGCCAGCACCGACTCCGGGACAGGGGGCTACGAGCAGTACTTC
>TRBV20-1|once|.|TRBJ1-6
CSANQGSPLHF
TGCAGTGCTAACCAGGGCTCACCCCTCCACTTT
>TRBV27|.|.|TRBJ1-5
CASSYLNQPQHF
TGTGCCAGCAGTTATCTGAATCAGCCCCAGCATTTT
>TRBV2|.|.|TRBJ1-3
CASSELGTTGNTIYF
TGTGCCAGCAGTGAATTGGGGACAACTGGAAACACCATATATTTT
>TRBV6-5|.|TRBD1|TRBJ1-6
CASRTDRVSPLHF
TGTGCCAGCAGAACGGACAGGGTCTCACCCCTCCACTTT
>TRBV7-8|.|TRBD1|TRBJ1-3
CASSVPRGKQSGGNTIYF
TGTGCCAGCAGCGTACCCAGGGGGAAACAGTCCGGGGGAAACACCATATATTTT
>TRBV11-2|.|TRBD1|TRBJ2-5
CASSRGQAYQETQYF
TGTGCCAGCAGCCGGGGACAGGCCTACCAAGAGACCCAGTACTTC
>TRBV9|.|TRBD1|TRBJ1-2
CASSVGQAGDYGYTF
TGTGCCAGCAGCGTCGGACAGGCTGGGGACTATGGCTACACCTTC
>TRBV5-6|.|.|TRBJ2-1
CASSQPAPGSSYNEQFF
TGTGCCAGCAGCCAACCCGCCCCAGGGTCCTCCTACAATGAGCAGTTCTTC
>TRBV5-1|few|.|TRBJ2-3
CASSLGLQERTDTQYF
TGCGCCAGCAGCTTGGGCCTACAGGAACGCACAGATACGCAGTATTTT
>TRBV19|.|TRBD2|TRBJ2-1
CASSIGGLDRYNEQFF
TGTGCCAGTAGTATAGGGGGACTAGATCGGTACAATGAGCAGTTCTTC
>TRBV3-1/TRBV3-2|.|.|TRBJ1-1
CASSQGVNTEAFF
TGTGCCAGCAGCCAGGGAGTGAACACTGAAGCTTTCTTT
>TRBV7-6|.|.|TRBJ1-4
CASSLSGGYEKLFF
TGTGCCAGCAGCTTAAGTGGGGGGTATGAAAAACTGTTTTTT
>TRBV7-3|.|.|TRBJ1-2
CASSSQGQSYTF
TGTGCCAGCAGCTCCCAGGGGCAGAGCTACACCTTC
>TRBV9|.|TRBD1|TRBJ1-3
CASSVDGTATGNTIYF
TGTGCCAGCAGCGTAGACGGGACAGCCACTGGAAACACCATATATTTT
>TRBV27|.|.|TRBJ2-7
CASSTSTGGSYEQYF
TGTGCCAGCAGTACCTCAACAGGTGGTTCCTACGAGCAGTACTTC
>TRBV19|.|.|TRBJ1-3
CASTAVFTGNTIYF
TGTGCCAGTACTGCGGTTTTTACTGGAAACACCATATATTTT
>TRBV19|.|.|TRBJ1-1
CASSNPASNTEAFF
TGTGCCAGTAGTAACCCAGCGTCGAACACTGAAGCTTTCTTT
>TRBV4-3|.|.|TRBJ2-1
CASSQDWQSYEQFF
TGCGCCAGCAGCCAAGATTGGCAGTCCTATGAGCAGTTCTTC
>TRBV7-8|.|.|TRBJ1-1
CASSLGGGAYTEAFF
TGTGCCAGCAGCTTAGGGGGAGGGGCCTACACTGAAGCTTTCTTT
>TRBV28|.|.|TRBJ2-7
CASSSGGEQYF
TGTGCCAGCAGCTCCGGTGGCGAGCAGTACTTC
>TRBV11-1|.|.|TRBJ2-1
CASSPWEDNEQFF
TGTGCCAGCAGCCCCTGGGAGGACAATGAGCAGTTCTTC
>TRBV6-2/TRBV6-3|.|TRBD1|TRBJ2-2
CASSRGTGLNTGELFF
TGTGCCAGCAGTAGAGGGACAGGCCTGAACACCGGGGAGCTGTTTTTT
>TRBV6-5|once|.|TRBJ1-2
CASTDGAGGYTF
TGTGCCAGCACAGATGGAGCCGGGGGCTACACCTTC
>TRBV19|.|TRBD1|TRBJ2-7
CASSPRTGESQF
TGTGCCAGTAGTCCCCGGACAGGGGAATCCCAATTC
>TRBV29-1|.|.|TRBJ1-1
CSVELYRTEAFF
TGCAGCGTTGAACTTTATCGGACTGAAGCTTTCTTT
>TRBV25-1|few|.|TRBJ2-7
CASSERESVSYEQYF
TGTGCCAGCAGTGAGAGGGAGAGTGTCTCCTACGAGCAGTACTTC
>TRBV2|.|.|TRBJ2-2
CASSDLGTGELFF
TGTGCCAGCAGTGACCTCGGGACCGGGGAGCTGTTTTTT
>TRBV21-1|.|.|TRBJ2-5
CASSKKWETLGKTQYF
TGTGCCAGCAGCAAAAAATGGGAGACATTGGGAAAGACCCAGTACTTC
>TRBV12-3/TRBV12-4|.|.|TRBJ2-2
CASSLSPGELFF
TGTGCCAGCAGTTTAAGCCCCGGGGAGCTGTTTTTT
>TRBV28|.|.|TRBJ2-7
CASFPAGQVGYEQYF
TGTGCCAGCTTCCCCGCGGGGCAGGTTGGCTACGAGCAGTACTTC
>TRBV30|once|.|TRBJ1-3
CAWNYGNTIYF
TGTGCCTGGAACTATGGAAACACCATATATTTT
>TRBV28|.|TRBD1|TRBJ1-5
CASSAGTAVYSNQPQHF
TGTGCCAGCAGTGCAGGGACAGCAGTTTATAGCAATCAGCCCCAGCATTTT
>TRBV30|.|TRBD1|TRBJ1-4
CAWSSGTGGEKLFF
TGTGCCTGGTCGTCCGGGACAGGGGGTGAAAAACTGTTTTTT
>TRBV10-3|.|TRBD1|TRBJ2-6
CAISGAPGQGLDGANVLTF
TGTGCCATCAGTGGGGCACCGGGACAGGGATTAGATGGGGCCAACGTCCTGACTTTC
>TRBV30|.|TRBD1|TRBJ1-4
CAWSVGTGGNEKLFF
TGTGCCTGGAGTGTTGGGACAGGGGGCAATGAAAAACTGTTTTTT
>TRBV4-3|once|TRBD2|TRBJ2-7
CASSQSSGVSSYEQYF
TGCGCCAGCAGCCAATCTAGCGGGGTAAGCTCCTACGAGCAGTACTTC
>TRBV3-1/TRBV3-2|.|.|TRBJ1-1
CASSPGTSGMGTEAFF
TGTGCCAGCAGCCCAGGGACAAGTGGCATGGGCACTGAAGCTTTCTTT
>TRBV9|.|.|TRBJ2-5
CASSPRQAEETQYF
TGTGCCAGCAGCCCGCGACAGGCCGAGGAGACCCAGTACTTC
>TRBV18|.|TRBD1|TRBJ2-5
CASSPPTGEETQYF
TGTGCCAGCTCACCACCGACAGGGGAAGAGACCCAGTACTTC
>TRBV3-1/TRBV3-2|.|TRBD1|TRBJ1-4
CASSWAGQGSEKLFF
TGTGCCAGCAGCTGGGCGGGACAGGGCTCTGAAAAACTGTTTTTT
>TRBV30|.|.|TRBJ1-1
CAWGPGTNTEAFF
TGTGCCTGGGGCCCCGGGACAAACACTGAAGCTTTCTTT
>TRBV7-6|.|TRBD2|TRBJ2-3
CASSPYQAGATDTQYF
TGTGCCAGCAGCCCCTATCAAGCGGGAGCTACAGATACGCAGTATTTT
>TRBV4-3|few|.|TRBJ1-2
CASSQDRGAGYGYTF
TGCGCCAGCAGCCAAGATCGGGGGGCCGGGTATGGCTACACCTTC
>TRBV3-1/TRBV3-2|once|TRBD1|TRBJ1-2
CASSQDPGTGGNYGYTF
TGTGCCAGCAGCCAAGACCCCGGGACAGGGGGGAACTATGGCTACACCTTC
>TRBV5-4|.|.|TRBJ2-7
CASSLGTNYEQYF
TGTGCCAGCAGCTTGGGTACAAACTACGAGCAGTACTTC
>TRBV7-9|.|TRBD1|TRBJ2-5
CASSLSTGDETQYF
TGTGCCAGCAGCCTCTCTACAGGGGACGAGACCCAGTACTTC
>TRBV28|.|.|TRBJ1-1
CASTDPGGTEAFF
TGTGCCAGCACCGACCCGGGAGGCACTGAAGCTTTCTTT
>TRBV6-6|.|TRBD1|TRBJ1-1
CASSPGTGGAKNTEAFF
TGTGCCAGCAGTCCCGGGACAGGGGGCGCGAAGAACACTGAAGCTTTCTTT
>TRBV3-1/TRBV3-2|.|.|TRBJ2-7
CASSRSYEARSSYEQYF
TGTGCCAGCAGCCGCTCCTATGAGGCGAGGAGCTCCTACGAGCAGTACTTC
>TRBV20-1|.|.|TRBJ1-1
CTSGEGEAFF
TGCACCTCCGGGGAGGGTGAAGCTTTCTTT
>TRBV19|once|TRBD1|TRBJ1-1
CASSINRGVNTEAFF
TGTGCCAGTAGTATCAACAGGGGGGTCAACACTGAAGCTTTCTTT
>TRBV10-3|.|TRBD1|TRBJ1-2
CAISDRTGNSYGYTF
TGTGCCATCAGTGACCGGACAGGGAACTCCTATGGCTACACCTTC
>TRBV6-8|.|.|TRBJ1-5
CASSYAPMGRQPQHF
TGTGCCAGCAGTTACGCCCCAATGGGGCGGCAGCCCCAGCATTTT
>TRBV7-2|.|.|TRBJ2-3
CASSLVASTADTQYF
TGTGCCAGCAGCTTAGTCGCTAGTACCGCAGATACGCAGTATTTT
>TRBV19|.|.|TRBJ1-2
CASSYRERNYGYTF
TGTGCCAGTAGTTACAGGGAAAGGAACTATGGCTACACCTTC
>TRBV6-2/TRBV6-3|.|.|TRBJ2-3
CASSYRGLSDTQYF
TGTGCCAGCAGTTACAGGGGCTTGTCAGATACGCAGTATTTT
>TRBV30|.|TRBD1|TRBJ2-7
CAWSVGTAISQYF
TGTGCCTGGAGTGTAGGGACAGCTATTAGCCAGTACTTC